This T cell receptor beta chain was identified in a study of T cell responses to AZD1222 COVID-19 vaccine. The assay was immunoSEQ multiplex PCR, and TCRdb's table has in-frame clones only and misses some. This sample has more than 150,000 clones, with almost 90% found just once. Overall study findings and caveats: White British donors predominated, females outnumbered males, and clonal diversity was possibly underestimated. Targets within unmutated variant regions were reportedly found for nearly half of spike-specific TCRs. The span of vaccine-associated CD4 TCRs extended across spike, with dominance at 160-218 and 743-854.

Notes on this clone: The antigen is not known.

The germline CDR1 and CDR2 sequences are LNHDA and SQIVND (reference sequence). The V end was cut by 3 bases, the J end by 6 bases, with 14 bases between. The CDR3 extends over 14 amino acids. V gene TRBV19 combines with J gene TRBJ1-1; maybe TRBD1 (6 bases). This sequence originates from an adult in good health. The starting material was peripheral blood, obtained on day 0 of AZD1222 vaccination. The CDR3 loop is CASSMWGGSAEAFF. The CDR3 nucleotides read TGTGCCAGTAGTATGTGGGGGGGCTCGGCTGAAGCTTTCTTT.